The 24 T cell receptor beta chains in this list originate from one sample, sequenced in a study of shared clonotypes between healthy human individuals. Libraries were prepared by immunoSEQ multiplex PCR; TCRdb keeps only in-frame clonotypes and omits some of them. The table shows hundreds of thousands of clones, with around four fifths occurring only once. The sample comprised memory CD4+ T cells sorted from blood. Indicated subset: CD45RA-negative fraction. All receptors derive from a woman in her 30s in good health.

The rearrangement links TRBV28 to TRBJ1-1; 9 bases match TRBD1. The V gene end was trimmed by 5 bases and the J gene end by 9 bases; junction bases not matched to a gene: 7. The CDR3 contains 13 residues. CDR1 MDHEN and CDR2 SYDVKM come from the germline V gene. The CDR3 protein is CASSTPTGGKAFF. In DNA form, the CDR3 reads TGTGCCAGCAGTACACCGACAGGGGGAAAAGCTTTCTTT. The full variable domain, its missing parts supplied by reference TRBV28 and TRBJ1-1, is DVKVTQSSRYLVKRTGEKVFLECVQDMDHENMFWYRQDPGLGLRLIYFSYDVKMKEKGDIPEGYSVSREKKERFSLILESASTNQTSMYLCASSTPTGGKAFFGQGTRLTVV.

The rearrangement joins TRBV6-5 to TRBJ2-2; D gene unclear. With 2 bases removed from V and 1 base from J, the gap between germline ends came to 2 bases. The CDR3 totals 13 residues. Germline V lookup: CDR1 MNHEY, CDR2 SVGAGI. The CDR3 protein is CASSYLNTGELFF. CDR3 bases: TGTGCCAGCAGTTACCTGAACACCGGGGAGCTGTTTTTT.

The rearrangement joins TRBV9 to TRBJ1-2, with 9 nucleotides matching TRBD1. Germline V CDR1 and CDR2: SGDLS, YYNGEE. J was trimmed by 5 bases and V by 3 bases; bases with no gene match: 5. This CDR3 spans 14 amino acids. CDR3 nucleotide sequence: TGTGCCAGCAGCGGGACAGACAGGGGGTATGGCTACACCTTC. This translates into CASSGTDRGYGYTF.

In nucleotides, the CDR3 is TGCGCCAGCAGCTCTAGCGACTACCTGACCTACGAGCAGTACTTC. Amino acids: CASSSSDYLTYEQYF. The chain is built from TRBV5-1 and TRBJ2-7; TRBD2 might be the D (6 bases). Trimming took 3 bases from V and 2 from J, leaving 15 bases between them. CDR3 length: 15 residues. Germline assignment: CDR1 SGHRS and CDR2 YFSETQ.

The V call is TRBV28, the J call TRBJ2-7; D tentatively fits TRBD1 or TRBD2 (5 bases each). The CDR3 length is 16 residues. Germline loops: CDR1 MDHEN, CDR2 SYDVKM. V lost 6 bases to trimming and J lost 7 bases, with 25 bases between them. The CDR3 nucleotides read TGTGCCAGCAGCATTAGGAGGTTCCGGGGCCTAGGGGAGCAGTACTTC. It specifies CASSIRRFRGLGEQYF.

Concerning this clone: One end of the junction does not line up with germline, which may come from a read error. V is TRBV7-8 and J is TRBJ2-3; D possibly corresponds to TRBD2 (5 bases). Germline-derived CDR1 and CDR2 are SGHVS and FQNEAQ. This CDR3 spans 13 amino acids. The CDR3 region has the DNA TGTGCCAGCAGCCTAGCTAGCACAGATACGCAGTATTTT. This translates into CASSLASTDTQYF.

V is TRBV7-9 and J is TRBJ1-1; perhaps TRBD1 as D (5 bases). V lost 5 bases, J lost 4 bases, and 17 bases lay in between. This CDR3 region has 15 residues. From germline, CDR1 is SEHNR and CDR2 FQNEAQ (reference sequence). CDR3 nucleotide sequence: TGTGCCAGCAGCCCTAGCAGAGGGGAGGTCACTGAAGCTTTCTTT. Its protein product is CASSPSRGEVTEAFF.

The chain links TRBV2 to TRBJ2-3; TRBD2 matches at 10 bases. The germline CDR1 and CDR2 sequences are SNHLY and FYNNEI. CDR3 length: 14 amino acids. Trimming took 4 bases from V and 5 from J; bases not matched to a gene: 3. As DNA, the CDR3 is TGTGCCAGCAGTGCGCTAGCGGGAGAAGATACGCAGTATTTT. Encoded protein: CASSALAGEDTQYF.

V usage is TRBV29-1 and J usage is TRBJ2-1; 8 bases line up with TRBD2. The V gene's germline CDR1 is SQVTM and CDR2 ANQGSEA. The CDR3 consists of 13 residues. V gave up 4 bases and J gave up 5 bases; unmatched junction bases: 4. For the CDR3, the DNA is TGCAGCGTTGCAACTAGCGGTAACAATGAGCAGTTCTTC. Protein: CSVATSGNNEQFF.

The chain has TRBV6-4 and TRBJ1-1, with 9 nucleotides matching TRBD1. The junction had 9 bases not matched to a gene; V was cut back by 6 bases and J by 4 bases. Germline V gives CDR1 MRHNA, CDR2 SNTAGT. This CDR3 has 15 residues. The CDR3 bases are TGTGCCAGCAGCCCGGGACAGGGATTGATCACTGAAGCTTTCTTT. It yields the protein CASSPGQGLITEAFF.

Concerning this clone itself: Being one base from a much bigger clone, this may be a read error. The chain combines TRBV28 with TRBJ1-5; 9 bases align to TRBD1. This CDR3 comprises 14 residues. With V trimmed by 6 bases and J by 2 bases, 2 bases remained unmatched. The germline V gene has CDR1 MDHEN and CDR2 SYDVKM. The CDR3 reads CASSRTGGNQPQHF. CDR3 DNA sequence: TGTGCCAGCAGCCGGACAGGGGGCAATCAGCCCCAGCATTTT.

This chain links TRBV6-1 with TRBJ1-4; D unresolved. Germline CDR1 MNHNS, CDR2 SASEGT. This CDR3 region has 15 residues. V was clipped by 3 bases and J by 4 bases, with 12 bases between them. CDR3: CASSDQPSLNEKLFF. The CDR3 DNA reads as TGTGCCAGCAGTGACCAACCAAGCCTTAATGAAAAACTGTTTTTT.

This clone was counted once. The chain carries TRBV28 and TRBJ1-2; 10 bases map to TRBD1. The germline CDR1 and CDR2 sequences are MDHEN and SYDVKM. The trim removed 2 bases at V and 10 bases at J, leaving 16 bases unmatched. The CDR3 extends over 17 amino acids. For the CDR3, the DNA is TGTGCCAGCAGTTTACTTCCTCCGGGACAGGGGAGATCTTTCTACACCTTC. It translates to CASSLLPPGQGRSFYTF.

The J gene is TRBJ1-1, the V gene TRBV23-1, with a possible D match to TRBD1 (5 bases). TRBV23-1 is classed as an ORF, of uncertain function. Trimming pared 3 bases from V and 8 bases from J, leaving 16 bases between. There are 14 residues in the CDR3. The CDR3 coding sequence is TGCGCCAGCAGTCAGGGGGACGAGCGGAGAGAAGCTTTCTTT. Translation gives CASSQGDERREAFF.

The V and J genes are TRBV29-1 and TRBJ2-2, with D unresolved. The V and J ends lost 7 bases and 8 bases respectively, with 14 bases between them. Germline V gene sequence: CDR1 SQVTM, CDR2 ANQGSEA. CDR3 length: 12 residues. CDR3 amino acids: CSGMLVAGELFF. CDR3 in DNA: TGCAGCGGAATGTTAGTGGCAGGGGAGCTGTTTTTT.

The gene calls are TRBV5-1 and TRBJ2-2; 12 bases align to TRBD1. V shed 0 bases and J 4 bases; nucleotides not matched to a gene: 13. The CDR3 contains 20 residues. CDR1 is SGHRS, CDR2 YFSETQ, per germline. The CDR3 is CASSLGPGQGASRGTGELFF. The CDR3 nucleotides are TGCGCCAGCAGCTTGGGACCGGGACAGGGGGCATCAAGGGGCACCGGGGAGCTGTTTTTT.

The CDR3 sequence is CASSPPKGGIYNEQFF. In DNA form, the CDR3 reads TGTGCCAGCTCACCACCGAAAGGGGGCATCTACAATGAGCAGTTCTTC. The chain has TRBV18 and TRBJ2-1; 7 bases align to TRBD1. The CDR3 runs 16 residues. V lost 0 bases to trimming and J lost 3 bases; unmatched junction nucleotides: 5. Per germline, CDR1 KGHSH and CDR2 LQKENI.

The chain is built from TRBV5-8 and TRBJ1-5; D uncertain. V lost 1 base to trimming and J lost 1 base, with 12 bases between them. Germline assignment: CDR1 SGHTS and CDR2 YDEGEE. The CDR3 sequence is 16 residues long. The CDR3 loop is CASSLWVSSSNQPQHF. The CDR3 nucleotides read TGTGCCAGCAGCTTGTGGGTAAGCTCGAGCAATCAGCCCCAGCATTTT.

The chain couples TRBV2 to TRBJ2-2; D remains unclear. The CDR3 loop spans 15 amino acids. Trimming took 7 bases from V and 0 from J, leaving 12 bases between them. Germline V CDR1 and CDR2: SNHLY, FYNNEI. CDR3 nucleotide sequence: TGTGCCAGCACCCTACTCCGGGCGAACACCGGGGAGCTGTTTTTT. It codes for CASTLLRANTGELFF.

The chain combines TRBV5-8 with TRBJ1-1; 8 nucleotides match TRBD1. This CDR3 has 18 residues. Trimming removed 4 bases from V and 3 bases from J; junction bases left unmatched: 17. Germline-derived CDR1 and CDR2 are SGHTS and YDEGEE. The CDR3 here is CASSRRQGNYLPDTEAFF. The CDR3 DNA reads as TGTGCCAGCAGCCGTAGACAGGGGAATTATTTACCGGACACTGAAGCTTTCTTT.

CDR3 protein: CASSMTAPGTSGGYNEQFF. In DNA, the CDR3 is TGTGCCAGCAGCATGACAGCGCCCGGGACTAGCGGGGGTTACAATGAGCAGTTCTTC. V is TRBV28 and J is TRBJ2-1; TRBD2 aligns across 14 bases. CDR1 is MDHEN and CDR2 is SYDVKM in the germline V gene. J lost 4 bases, V lost 6 bases, and 14 bases had no gene match. The length of the CDR3 is 19 residues.

As for this clone: The sample holds other DNA sequences that translate to the same CDR3. The chain couples TRBV19 to TRBJ2-6; D unclear. V lost 4 bases and J lost 0, with 7 bases in between. From germline, CDR1 is LNHDA and CDR2 SQIVND (reference sequence). This CDR3 is built from 15 residues. The CDR3 reads CASSTGYSGANVLTF. The CDR3 region has the DNA TGTGCCAGTAGTACAGGATACTCTGGGGCCAACGTCCTGACTTTC.

The J gene is TRBJ2-3, the V gene TRBV5-1; 10 positions agree with TRBD2. The CDR3 sequence is 15 residues long. Per germline, CDR1 SGHRS and CDR2 YFSETQ. V gave up 4 bases and J gave up 4 bases; unmatched junction bases: 6. CDR3 DNA: TGCGCCAGCAGCCCCATTGGGACTAGCGCAGATACGCAGTATTTT. Residues: CASSPIGTSADTQYF.

This clone showed up just once. This chain uses TRBV5-6 with TRBJ1-5; tentatively, D is TRBD1 (6 bases). Trimming took off 1 base at V and 6 bases at J, with 8 bases between the two ends. The length of the CDR3 is 13 residues. Germline V CDR1 and CDR2: SGHDT, YYEEEE. As DNA, the CDR3 is TGTGCCAGCAGCTTGTGGGGGGCTCAGCCCCAGCATTTT. Translating it yields CASSLWGAQPQHF.